This is a list of T cell receptor beta chains from one sample in a study of cytomegalovirus exposure and HLA in healthy donors. The table came from immunoSEQ multiplex PCR; TCRdb's copy has only in-frame clones and leaves some out. The table records 200,000 or so clones, around 84% of them present only once. The sample consisted of PBMCs. The receptors originated from a woman in her 30s in good health and CMV-seropositive. The CDR3 runs from the conserved cysteine through the conserved F or W. D genes are given only for firm matches. For some rows the clone size is stated as once, few or many, or as a class when expanded; others skip it.

v_gene	d_gene	abundance	j_gene	CDR3aa	CDR3nt
TRBV19	.	.	TRBJ2-5	CASTGSSRETQYF	TGTGCCAGTACAGGCAGTTCGAGAGAGACCCAGTACTTC
TRBV5-1	.	.	TRBJ2-7	CASSYKPSYEQYF	TGCGCCAGCAGTTACAAACCCTCCTACGAGCAGTACTTC
TRBV7-9	.	.	TRBJ1-4	CASSDLAGPDEKLFF	TGTGCCAGCAGCGATCTAGCCGGGCCAGATGAAAAACTGTTTTTT
TRBV29-1	TRBD1	.	TRBJ2-3	CSLAEGQTDTQYF	TGCAGCCTTGCTGAGGGACAGACAGATACGCAGTATTTT
TRBV28	TRBD1	.	TRBJ1-1	CASSSTGLNTEAFF	TGTGCCAGCAGTTCGACAGGGCTGAACACTGAAGCTTTCTTT
TRBV4-1	TRBD2	.	TRBJ2-7	CASSQAAGLSYEQYF	TGCGCCAGCAGCCAAGCAGCGGGACTCTCCTACGAGCAGTACTTC
TRBV7-8	TRBD1	.	TRBJ1-5	CASSRDRAPQHF	TGTGCCAGCAGCAGGGACAGGGCGCCCCAGCATTTT
TRBV6-6	.	.	TRBJ1-1	CASSYSTPNTEAFF	TGTGCCAGCAGTTACTCGACACCGAACACTGAAGCTTTCTTT
TRBV7-2	.	few	TRBJ1-4	CASSLVGLRGEKLFF	TGTGCCAGCAGCTTAGTTGGCCTAAGAGGGGAAAAACTGTTTTTT
TRBV6-5	.	.	TRBJ1-5	CASSGGLNQPQHF	TGTGCCAGCAGTGGAGGCCTCAATCAGCCCCAGCATTTT
TRBV6-5	TRBD1	.	TRBJ2-7	CASSQTGGGQYF	TGTGCCAGCAGTCAAACAGGGGGCGGGCAGTACTTC
TRBV30	.	.	TRBJ2-1	CAWSQGRGFNEQFF	TGTGCCTGGTCACAGGGTAGGGGTTTCAATGAGCAGTTCTTC
TRBV28	TRBD2	.	TRBJ2-2	CASNLAGGNTGELFF	TGTGCCAGCAACCTAGCGGGAGGGAACACCGGGGAGCTGTTTTTT
TRBV29-1	TRBD1	.	TRBJ1-2	CSVPKRGQGLGYTF	TGCAGCGTTCCAAAACGTGGACAGGGTCTTGGCTACACCTTC